Below are 30 T cell receptor beta chains sequenced from a single sample in a study of blood T cells in healthy people across ages. The authors ran a second PCR of about 6 to 11 cycles using a sample-barcoded 5' primer and a J-beta primer mix. TCRdb re-analysed the 5' RACE reads in MiXCR, keeping a single row per CDR3 protein. The sample consists of about 640,000 distinct CDR3 sequences, roughly 53% of them appearing once. Source material: blood. These receptors all come from a man in his fifties or sixties in good health.

This clonotype has only a few counts. CDR3 sequence (DNA): TGTGCCAGCTCCCCGGGACAGGGTGTCTCTGGGGCCAACGTCCTGACTTTC. It codes for CASSPGQGVSGANVLTF. J is TRBJ2-6 and V is TRBV27; TRBD1 aligns across 9 bases. The CDR3 length is 17 residues. V lost 8 bases and J lost 0; bases outside the gene matches: 8. The V gene's germline CDR1 is MNHEY and CDR2 SMNVEV (reference sequence).

As regards this clonotype: Being one base from a much bigger clone, this may be a read error. The rearrangement joins TRBV29-1 to TRBJ2-5; possible D gene TRBD1, 5 bases. The CDR3 is 13 residues long. Germline V gene sequence: CDR1 SQVTM, CDR2 ANQGSEA. The CDR3 region has the DNA TGCAGCGTACAGCTCCCAGGGTACGAGACCCCGTACTTC. Its translation is CSVQLPGYETPYF.

This chain uses TRBV28 with TRBJ2-1; D tentatively reads TRBD1 or TRBD2 (5 bases each). Trimming stripped 6 bases from V and 9 bases from J, with 12 bases between. This CDR3 region has 12 residues. Germline assignment: CDR1 MDHEN and CDR2 SYDVKM. The CDR3 coding sequence is TGTGCCAGCAGAGTATCTGGGGGTGAGCAGTTCTTC. As protein: CASRVSGGEQFF.

The V and J genes are TRBV6-2 or TRBV6-3 and TRBJ2-1; 9 bases fit TRBD2. CDR1 is MNHEY, CDR2 SVGEGT, per germline. This CDR3 has 14 amino acids. With 6 bases clipped from V and 4 bases from J, the junction kept 4 bases outside the gene matches. The CDR3 sequence: CASRTSGTYNEQFF. In nucleotides, the CDR3 is TGTGCCAGCAGGACTAGCGGAACTTACAATGAGCAGTTCTTC.

This chain links TRBV5-6 with TRBJ2-4, with D perhaps matching TRBD1 (6 bases). Near its end, the DNA agrees better with TRBJ2-5, so the J call may be wrong. Germline V CDR1 and CDR2: SGHDT, YYEEEE. The CDR3 sequence is 18 residues long. In nucleotides, the CDR3 is TGTGCCAGCAGCTTGGATACTGGGACATCGATTTTAGGGGAGACCCAGTACTTC. Its protein product is CASSLDTGTSILGETQYF.

The rearrangement joins TRBV29-1 to TRBJ2-1, with 9 positions matching TRBD2. From germline, CDR1 is SQVTM and CDR2 ANQGSEA. CDR3 length: 14 residues. Trimming removed 4 bases from V and 10 bases from J; junction bases left unmatched: 11. DNA of the CDR3: TGCAGCGTTGCCACGACCCCTCTAGCGGGAGAGCAGTTCTTC. Protein sequence: CSVATTPLAGEQFF.

The chain couples TRBV7-2 to TRBJ2-3, with TRBD1 matching 7 bases. Germline values: CDR1 SGHTA, CDR2 FQGNSA. The CDR3 is 13 residues long. V lost 3 bases, J lost 10 bases, and 7 bases stayed unmatched. Written as DNA, the CDR3 is TGTACCAGCAGCTTTGGGACAGCCCGTGCGCAGTATTTT. It yields the protein CTSSFGTARAQYF.

This clonotype was seen more than once but under ten times. The chain joins TRBV5-1 to TRBJ1-1; D gene unclear. Germline CDR1 reads SGHRS; CDR2 reads YFSETQ. With 0 bases removed from V and 1 base from J, the gap between germline ends came to 13 bases. The CDR3 loop spans 16 amino acids. For the CDR3, the DNA is TGCGCCAGCAGCTTGGGCATAGCGGGAGGGAACACTGAAGCTTTCTTT. Translated, it gives CASSLGIAGGNTEAFF.

The chain carries TRBV4-2 and TRBJ1-6; D perhaps matches TRBD1 (5 bases). This CDR3 comprises 17 residues. V dropped 0 bases and J dropped 0 bases, with 9 bases sitting between them. Per the germline V gene, CDR1 is LGHNA and CDR2 is YNFKEQ. This chain's CDR3 is CASSQEPGHSYNSPLHF. Here the CDR3 DNA reads TGTGCCAGCAGCCAAGAACCGGGGCACTCCTATAATTCACCCCTCCACTTT.

This clonotype was observed a few times. CDR3 loop: CASKKRDSNGPATNEKLFF. DNA for the CDR3: TGTGCCAGCAAAAAGAGGGACAGCAATGGACCCGCAACTAATGAAAAACTGTTTTTT. The chain couples TRBV21-1 to TRBJ1-4; TRBD1 was called by the table and not checked on the DNA. TRBV21-1 is labeled a pseudogene. The CDR3 has 19 residues.

V is TRBV5-1 and J is TRBJ2-3; 14 bases line up with TRBD2. Per germline, CDR1 SGHRS and CDR2 YFSETQ. The CDR3 spans 18 residues. The trim removed 0 bases at V and 0 bases at J, leaving 3 bases unmatched. CDR3 bases: TGCGCCAGCAGCTTGGGGACTAGCGGGGGGATTAGCACAGATACGCAGTATTTT. Translation gives CASSLGTSGGISTDTQYF.

This clonotype appeared a few times. The rearrangement links TRBV28 to TRBJ2-5; 8 nucleotides match TRBD1. The CDR3 is made up of 15 amino acids. V dropped 5 bases and J dropped 5; count of bases not matched to a gene: 10. CDR1 is MDHEN, CDR2 SYDVKM, per germline. This CDR3 reads CASSLNRGWRETQYF. The CDR3 DNA reads as TGTGCCAGCAGTCTCAACAGGGGGTGGCGGGAGACCCAGTACTTC.

The V and J genes are TRBV5-1 and TRBJ2-1; TRBD1 aligns across 7 bases. Per the germline V gene, CDR1 is SGHRS and CDR2 is YFSETQ. The CDR3 spans 14 residues. V gave up 0 bases and J gave up 10 bases; unmatched junction bases: 7. The CDR3 coding sequence is TGCGCCAGCAGCTTGGCGCGCCGGGACAGCGAGCAGTTCTTC. Amino acid sequence: CASSLARRDSEQFF.

J is TRBJ2-7 and V is TRBV20-1; 10 nucleotides match TRBD1. With V trimmed by 5 bases and J by 0 bases, 7 bases remained unmatched. The CDR3 is made up of 15 amino acids. Germline V gene sequence: CDR1 DFQATT, CDR2 SNEGSKA (reference sequence). CDR3: CSAPPRTGGSYEQYF. The CDR3 bases are TGCAGTGCTCCCCCCCGGACAGGGGGCTCCTACGAGCAGTACTTC.

In nucleotides, the CDR3 is TGTGCCAGCAGCCAAGCTGTGGGTCAAGAGACCCAGTACTTC. It translates to CASSQAVGQETQYF. This sequence joins TRBV4-2 and TRBJ2-5; D gene unclear. The CDR3 contains 14 residues. Per the germline V gene, CDR1 is LGHNA and CDR2 is YNFKEQ. Trimming left V 1 base short and J 2 bases short, with 8 bases between.

The chain has TRBV7-9 and TRBJ2-1, with a possible D match to TRBD2 (7 bases). The CDR3 has 14 residues. CDR1 and CDR2 (germline): SEHNR, FQNEAQ (reference sequence). Trimming pared 4 bases from V and 6 bases from J, leaving 13 bases between. CDR3 bases: TGTGCCAGCAGCTATCTGGGGGGGCTCAATGAGCAGTTCTTC. Translation gives CASSYLGGLNEQFF.

The V call is TRBV7-9, the J call TRBJ2-7; D is tentatively TRBD1 or TRBD2 (5 bases each). The end of the DNA fits TRBJ2-5 better, so the J call may be wrong. Germline CDR1 and CDR2: SEHNR and FQNEAQ (reference sequence). This CDR3 contains 14 residues. The CDR3 spells CASSFYGREETQYF. The CDR3 nucleotides read TGTGCCAGCAGCTTTTACGGCAGGGAGGAGACCCAGTACTTC.

About this clonotype itself: A read error is possible here, since a much larger clone lies one base away. The chain is built from TRBV24-1 and TRBJ2-5; D is undetermined. The CDR3 has 13 amino acids. Per the germline V gene, CDR1 is KGHDR and CDR2 is SFDVKD. CDR3 bases: TGTGCCACCGGTGACCCACCCCAAGAGACCCAGTACTTC. Its protein is CATGDPPQETQYF.

The rearrangement joins TRBV5-5 to TRBJ1-1; D perhaps matches TRBD1 (5 bases). The V end lost 0 bases, the J end lost 4 bases, and 13 bases lay between the germline ends. This CDR3 contains 15 residues. The germline CDR1 and CDR2 sequences are SGHKS and YYEKEE (reference sequence). For the CDR3, the DNA is TGTGCCAGCAGCTTGGGAGGGGCGGAGGGCACTGAAGCTTTCTTT. Its protein is CASSLGGAEGTEAFF.

This clonotype was detected only a few times. The chain uses TRBV10-1 and TRBJ2-3; D perhaps matches TRBD2 (6 bases). Germline values: CDR1 WNHNN, CDR2 SYGVQD (reference sequence). This CDR3 has 15 amino acids. The V and J ends lost 4 bases and 0 bases respectively, with 11 bases between them. The CDR3 is CASSGAGMSTDTQYF. In DNA form, the CDR3 reads TGCGCCAGCAGTGGTGCGGGGATGAGCACAGATACGCAGTATTTT.

This clonotype turned up a few times. The rearrangement links TRBV29-1 to TRBJ1-2; D not resolved. The CDR3 is made up of 13 amino acids. The germline V and J ends were trimmed by 7 bases and 4 bases, with 16 bases remaining between them. The V gene's germline CDR1 is SQVTM and CDR2 ANQGSEA. The CDR3 DNA sequence: TGCAGCGCCCTAGTGGCCAGCCTCTATGGCTACACCTTC. Residues: CSALVASLYGYTF.

The chain recombines TRBV6-2 or TRBV6-3 with TRBJ2-5, with 9 bases that match TRBD1. The trim removed 5 bases at V and 6 bases at J, leaving 10 bases unmatched. This CDR3 region has 15 residues. Per the germline V gene, CDR1 is MNHEY and CDR2 is SVGEGT. CDR3 DNA sequence: TGTGCCAGCAGTCCCCTTGGACAGGGGTCGAAGACCCAGTACTTC. Encoded protein: CASSPLGQGSKTQYF.

This clonotype occurred many times. V gene TRBV7-2 combines with J gene TRBJ2-7; 7 bases fit TRBD1. The V gene's germline CDR1 is SGHTA and CDR2 FQGNSA. Trimming took 5 bases from V and 0 from J; bases not matched to a gene: 10. The CDR3 runs to 16 residues. CDR3 protein: CASSKARGTDSYEQYF. The CDR3 DNA reads TGTGCCAGCAGCAAGGCCCGTGGGACAGACTCCTACGAGCAGTACTTC.

The chain has TRBV2 and TRBJ2-3; TRBD2 matches 8 bases. The CDR3 spans 14 residues. J lost 3 bases, V lost 7 bases, and 6 bases had no gene match. Germline CDR1 and CDR2: SNHLY and FYNNEI. The CDR3 protein is CASKTGLVTDTQYF. In DNA, the CDR3 is TGTGCCAGCAAAACGGGACTAGTGACAGATACGCAGTATTTT.

The chain employs TRBV20-1 and TRBJ1-1; 11 nucleotides agree with TRBD1. Losses at the gene ends were 1 base for V and 0 bases for J; bases not matched to a gene: 10. This CDR3 spans 18 amino acids. CDR1 is DFQATT and CDR2 is SNEGSKA in the germline V gene (reference sequence). The CDR3 nucleotides are TGCAGTGCTAGAGCGTCGGGGACAGGGGGTTCCCTGAACACTGAAGCTTTCTTT. This codes for CSARASGTGGSLNTEAFF.

The table lists this clonotype with a few counts. The V call is TRBV11-2, the J call TRBJ2-7; D could derive from TRBD1 or TRBD2 (7 bases each). CDR3 size: 16 residues. The germline V gene has CDR1 SGHAT and CDR2 FQNNGV. Between the trimmed V and J ends, which lost 5 bases and 0 bases, there was a span of 17 bases. CDR3: CASSPGGGTVSYEQYF. CDR3 bases: TGTGCCAGCAGCCCAGGGGGAGGGACAGTCTCCTACGAGCAGTACTTC.

The chain has TRBV12-3 or TRBV12-4 and TRBJ1-5; a possible D gene is TRBD1 (5 bases). V was clipped by 5 bases and J by 0 bases, with 11 bases between them. This CDR3 spans 15 amino acids. CDR3 in DNA: TGTGCCAGCAGTAATGGGGGGAGTAGCAATCAGCCCCAGCATTTT. This gives the protein CASSNGGSSNQPQHF.

This clonotype turned up a few times. The chain employs TRBV12-3 or TRBV12-4 and TRBJ1-2; 8 nucleotides line up with TRBD1. The CDR3 has 14 amino acids. V lost 4 bases to trimming and J lost 4 bases; unmatched junction nucleotides: 5. Written as DNA, the CDR3 is TGTGCCAGCAGTTACAGGGGGATTGGCTATGGCTACACCTTC. The encoded protein is CASSYRGIGYGYTF.

CDR3 in amino acids: CASRGQDRRYQPQHF. The CDR3 DNA sequence: TGTGCCAGCAGGGGCCAGGACAGAAGGTATCAGCCCCAGCATTTT. This chain connects TRBV28 to TRBJ1-5; perhaps TRBD1 as D (6 bases). The V gene lost 6 bases and the J gene lost 5 bases, with 17 bases spanning the gap. CDR3 length: 15 residues. The germline V gene encodes CDR1 MDHEN and CDR2 SYDVKM.

V is TRBV5-5 and J is TRBJ2-7; TRBD1 agrees at 7 bases. CDR3 length equals 16 residues. The ends lost 0 bases at V and 2 bases at J; junction bases unmatched: 8. Per germline, CDR1 SGHKS and CDR2 YYEKEE (reference sequence). CDR3 protein: CASSLAVQGVTYEQYF. In nucleotides, the CDR3 is TGTGCCAGCAGCTTGGCGGTGCAGGGGGTCACCTACGAGCAGTACTTC.